This TCR beta chain comes out of a study of beta chain features in type 1 diabetes. General study results and limits: Sequencing of cDNA might inflate the share of cells that strongly express TCR. The similarity of naive, central memory and Treg TCRB repertoires appeared greater among patients than among healthy donors.

Worth noting for this clone: No antigen is known for it.

The whole isolated RNA underwent reverse transcription, so sequencing captured expressed TCRB transcripts. Naive, central memory and regulatory T cell samples came to a mean of approximately 4 million reads. Sequencing was performed with immunoSEQ multiplex PCR; in TCRdb, only in-frame clones are kept and a portion is missing. This table holds about 360,000 clones, approximately 12% found once. The CDR3 is 14 amino acids. The ends lost 6 bases at V and 4 bases at J; junction bases unmatched: 7. CDR1 is SGHVS, CDR2 FQNEAQ, per germline. Material: naive CD4+ T cells from blood. The gene calls are TRBV7-8 and TRBJ2-5, with 8 nucleotides matching TRBD2. The sequence was obtained from a man aged 18 to 29 in good health. Written as DNA, the CDR3 is TGTGCCAGCAGAGAGAGAAGCGGGGGAGAGACCCAGTACTTC. It translates to CASRERSGGETQYF.